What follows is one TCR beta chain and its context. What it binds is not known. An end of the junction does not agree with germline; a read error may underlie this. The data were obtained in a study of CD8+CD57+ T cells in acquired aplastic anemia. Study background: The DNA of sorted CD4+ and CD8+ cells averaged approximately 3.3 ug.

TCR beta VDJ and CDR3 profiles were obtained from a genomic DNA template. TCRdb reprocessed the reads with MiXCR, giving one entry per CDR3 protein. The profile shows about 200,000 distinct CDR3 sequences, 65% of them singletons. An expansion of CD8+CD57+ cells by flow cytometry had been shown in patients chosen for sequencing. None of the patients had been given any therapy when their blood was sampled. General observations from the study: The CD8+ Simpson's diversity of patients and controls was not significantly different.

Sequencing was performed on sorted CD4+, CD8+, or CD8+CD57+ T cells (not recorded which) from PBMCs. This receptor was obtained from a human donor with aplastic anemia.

CDR3: CTSSDRYYEQYF. Written as DNA, the CDR3 is TGTACCAGCAGTGACAGGTACTACGAGCAGTACTTC. The rearrangement joins TRBV7-3 to TRBJ2-7, with TRBD1 as a possible D gene (6 bases). CDR1 and CDR2 (germline): SGHTA, FQGTGA. This CDR3 is 12 amino acids long.